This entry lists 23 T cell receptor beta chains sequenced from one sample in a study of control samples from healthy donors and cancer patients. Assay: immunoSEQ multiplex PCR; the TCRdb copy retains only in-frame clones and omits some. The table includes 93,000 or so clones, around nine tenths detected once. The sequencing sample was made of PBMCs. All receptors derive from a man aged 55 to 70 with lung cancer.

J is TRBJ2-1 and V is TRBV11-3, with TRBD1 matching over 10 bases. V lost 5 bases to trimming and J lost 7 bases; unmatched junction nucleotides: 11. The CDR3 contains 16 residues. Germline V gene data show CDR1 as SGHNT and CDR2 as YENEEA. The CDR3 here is CASSPLPGTGENEQFF. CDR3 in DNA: TGTGCCAGCAGCCCGTTACCCGGGACAGGGGAGAATGAGCAGTTCTTC.

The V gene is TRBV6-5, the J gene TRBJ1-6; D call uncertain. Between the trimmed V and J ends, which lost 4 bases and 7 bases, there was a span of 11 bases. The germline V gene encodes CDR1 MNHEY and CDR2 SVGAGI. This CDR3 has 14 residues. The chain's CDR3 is CASSSKLRNSPLHF. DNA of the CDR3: TGTGCCAGCAGTTCCAAGCTCCGGAATTCACCCCTCCACTTT.

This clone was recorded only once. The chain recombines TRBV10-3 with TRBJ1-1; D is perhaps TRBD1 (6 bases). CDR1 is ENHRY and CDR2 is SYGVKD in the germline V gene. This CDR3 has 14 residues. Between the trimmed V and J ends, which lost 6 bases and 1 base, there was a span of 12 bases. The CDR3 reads CAIRLSGENTEAFF. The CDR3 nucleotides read TGTGCCATCAGACTCTCAGGGGAGAACACTGAAGCTTTCTTT.

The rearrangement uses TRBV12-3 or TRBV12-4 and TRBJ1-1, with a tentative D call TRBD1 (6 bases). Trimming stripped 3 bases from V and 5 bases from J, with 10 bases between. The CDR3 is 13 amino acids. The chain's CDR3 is CASSFQGKTEAFF. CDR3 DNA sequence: TGTGCCAGCAGTTTTCAGGGGAAAACTGAAGCTTTCTTT.

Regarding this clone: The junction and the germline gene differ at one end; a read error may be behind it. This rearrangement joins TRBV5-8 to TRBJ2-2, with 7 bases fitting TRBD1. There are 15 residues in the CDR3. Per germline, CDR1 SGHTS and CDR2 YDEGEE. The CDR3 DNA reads TGTGCCAGCAGCATAGACAGGGTGGGAACCGGCGAGCTGTTTTTT. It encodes CASSIDRVGTGELFF.

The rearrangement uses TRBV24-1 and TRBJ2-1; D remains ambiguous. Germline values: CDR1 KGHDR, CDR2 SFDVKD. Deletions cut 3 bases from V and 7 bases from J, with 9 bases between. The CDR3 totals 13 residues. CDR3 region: CATSDGLRNEQFF. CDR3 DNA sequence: TGTGCCACCAGTGATGGCTTAAGGAATGAGCAGTTCTTC.

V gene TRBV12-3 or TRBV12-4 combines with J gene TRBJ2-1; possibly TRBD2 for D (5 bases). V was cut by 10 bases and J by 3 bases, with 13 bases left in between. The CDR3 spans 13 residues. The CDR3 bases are TGTGCCACCACAAAGGAGGTCTACAATGAGCAGTTCTTC. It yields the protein CATTKEVYNEQFF.

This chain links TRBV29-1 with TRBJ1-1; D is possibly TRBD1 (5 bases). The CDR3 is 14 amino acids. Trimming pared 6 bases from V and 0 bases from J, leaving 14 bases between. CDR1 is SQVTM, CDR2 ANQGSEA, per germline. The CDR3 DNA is TGCAGCGTGCGAAGAGGGACGGTGAACACTGAAGCTTTCTTT. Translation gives CSVRRGTVNTEAFF.

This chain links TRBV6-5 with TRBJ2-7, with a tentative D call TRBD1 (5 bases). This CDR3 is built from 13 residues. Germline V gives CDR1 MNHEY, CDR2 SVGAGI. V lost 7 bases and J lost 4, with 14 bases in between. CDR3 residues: CASTLDRGYEQYV. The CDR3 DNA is TGTGCCAGCACTTTAGACAGAGGTTACGAGCAGTACGTC.

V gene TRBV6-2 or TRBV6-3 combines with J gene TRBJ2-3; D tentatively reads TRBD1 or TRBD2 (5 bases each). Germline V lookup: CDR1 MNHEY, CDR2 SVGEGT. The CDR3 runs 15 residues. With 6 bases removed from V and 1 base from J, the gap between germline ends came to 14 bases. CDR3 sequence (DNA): TGTGCCAGCAGACCTCCGGGACCCGGCACAGATACGCAGTATTTT. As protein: CASRPPGPGTDTQYF.

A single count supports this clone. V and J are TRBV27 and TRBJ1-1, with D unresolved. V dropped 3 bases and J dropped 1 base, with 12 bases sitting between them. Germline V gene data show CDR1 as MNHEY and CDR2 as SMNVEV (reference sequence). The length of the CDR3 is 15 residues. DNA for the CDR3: TGTGCCAGCAGTTTGTCACTGGTGTCGAACACTGAAGCTTTCTTT. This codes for CASSLSLVSNTEAFF.

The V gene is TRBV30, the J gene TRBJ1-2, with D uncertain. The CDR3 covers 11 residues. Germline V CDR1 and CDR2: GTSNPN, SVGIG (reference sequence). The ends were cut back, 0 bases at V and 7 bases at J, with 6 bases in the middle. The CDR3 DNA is TGTGCCTGGAGTGTATCGGCTGGCTACACCTTC. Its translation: CAWSVSAGYTF.

In DNA form, the CDR3 reads TGTGCCAGCAGTTACATGGGAGAGGGCAGGCGACATGAGCAGTTCTTC. This translates into CASSYMGEGRRHEQFF. This sequence joins TRBV6-5 and TRBJ2-1, with a tentative D call TRBD2 (5 bases). The CDR3 is made up of 16 amino acids. V lost 2 bases to trimming and J lost 8 bases, with 19 bases between them. CDR1 is MNHEY, CDR2 SVGAGI, per germline.

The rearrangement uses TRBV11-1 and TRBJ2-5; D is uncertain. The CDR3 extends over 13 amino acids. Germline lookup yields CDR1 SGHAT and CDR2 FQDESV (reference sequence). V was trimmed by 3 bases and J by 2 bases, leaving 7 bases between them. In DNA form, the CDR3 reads TGTGCCAGCAGCTTCCAGATACAAGAGACCCAGTACTTC. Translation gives CASSFQIQETQYF. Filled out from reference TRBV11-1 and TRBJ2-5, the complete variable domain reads EAEVAQSPRYKITEKSQAVAFWCDPISGHATLYWYRQILGQGPELLVQFQDESVVDDSQLPKDRFSAERLKGVDSTLKIQPAELGDSAMYLCASSFQIQETQYFGPGTRLLVL.

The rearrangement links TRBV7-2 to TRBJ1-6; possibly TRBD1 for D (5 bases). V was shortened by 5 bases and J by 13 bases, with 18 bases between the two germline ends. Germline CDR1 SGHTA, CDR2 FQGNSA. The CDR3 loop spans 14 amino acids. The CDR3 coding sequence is TGTGCCAGCAGCCGGGCGCAGGGCCCGTCCCCCCTCCACTTT. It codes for CASSRAQGPSPLHF.

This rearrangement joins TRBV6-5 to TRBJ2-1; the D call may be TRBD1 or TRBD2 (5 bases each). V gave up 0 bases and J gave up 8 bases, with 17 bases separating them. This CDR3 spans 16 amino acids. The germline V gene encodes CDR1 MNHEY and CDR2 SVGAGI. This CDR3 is CASSYSDIYLGDEQFF. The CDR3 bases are TGTGCCAGCAGTTACTCGGACATCTACCTGGGGGATGAGCAGTTCTTC.

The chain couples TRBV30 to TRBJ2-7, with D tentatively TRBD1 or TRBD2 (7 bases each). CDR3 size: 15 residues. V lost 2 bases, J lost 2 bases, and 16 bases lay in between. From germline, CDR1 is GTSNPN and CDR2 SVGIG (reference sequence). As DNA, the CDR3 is TGTGCCTGGAGTTCGTACAGGGGAGGGGCCTACGAGCAGTACTTC. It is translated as CAWSSYRGGAYEQYF.

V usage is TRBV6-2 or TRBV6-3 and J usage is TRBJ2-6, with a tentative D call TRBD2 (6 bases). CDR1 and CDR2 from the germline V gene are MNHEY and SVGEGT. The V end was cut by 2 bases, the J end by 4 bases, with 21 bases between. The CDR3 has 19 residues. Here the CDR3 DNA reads TGTGCCAGCAGTTACCCGGTGGGCCGTGCGGGGCTAGGGGCCAACGTCCTGACTTTC. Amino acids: CASSYPVGRAGLGANVLTF.

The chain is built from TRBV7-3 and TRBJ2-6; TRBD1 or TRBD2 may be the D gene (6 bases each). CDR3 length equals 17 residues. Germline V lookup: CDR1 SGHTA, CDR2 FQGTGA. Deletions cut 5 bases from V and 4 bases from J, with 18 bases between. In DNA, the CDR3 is TGTGCCAGCAGCGACCCCGGGGGCCTGTGGGGGGCCAACGTCCTGACTTTC. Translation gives CASSDPGGLWGANVLTF.

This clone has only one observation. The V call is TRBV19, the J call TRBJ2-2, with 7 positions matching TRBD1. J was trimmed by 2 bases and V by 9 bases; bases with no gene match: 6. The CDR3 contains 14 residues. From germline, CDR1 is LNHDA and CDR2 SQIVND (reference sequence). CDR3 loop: CASLGQLNTGELFF. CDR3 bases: TGTGCCAGCTTGGGACAGCTTAACACCGGGGAGCTGTTTTTT.

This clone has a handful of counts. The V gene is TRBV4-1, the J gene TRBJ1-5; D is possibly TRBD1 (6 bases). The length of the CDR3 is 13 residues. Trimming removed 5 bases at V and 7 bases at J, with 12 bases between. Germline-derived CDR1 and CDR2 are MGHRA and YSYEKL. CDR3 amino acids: CASSYRVGQPQHF. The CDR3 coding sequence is TGCGCCAGCAGCTACAGGGTCGGCCAGCCCCAGCATTTT.

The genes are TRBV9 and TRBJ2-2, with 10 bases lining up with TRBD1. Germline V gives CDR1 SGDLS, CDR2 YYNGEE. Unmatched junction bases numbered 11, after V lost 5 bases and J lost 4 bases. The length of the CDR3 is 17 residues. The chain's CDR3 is CASSSTGGTVPTGELFF. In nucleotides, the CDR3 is TGTGCCAGCAGTTCGACAGGGGGCACGGTCCCCACCGGGGAGCTGTTTTTT.

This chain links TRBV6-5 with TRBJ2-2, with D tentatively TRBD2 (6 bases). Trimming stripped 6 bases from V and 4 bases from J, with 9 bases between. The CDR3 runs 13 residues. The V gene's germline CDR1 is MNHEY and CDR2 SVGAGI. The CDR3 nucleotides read TGTGCCAGCAGCCTACTAGCCACCGGGGAGCTGTTTTTT. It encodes CASSLLATGELFF.